This is a list of T cell receptor beta chains from one sample in a study of blood T cell repertoires in COVID-19. The assay was immunoSEQ multiplex PCR, and TCRdb's table has in-frame clones only and misses some. The data show under 85,000 clones, around 83% seen once. Sequenced: peripheral blood. Receptors were obtained from an older man with active or convalescent COVID-19. Both conserved end residues are part of each CDR3. Each record gives: clone size, V gene, D gene, J gene, CDR3 DNA, CDR3 protein. D genes are given only for firm matches. A row's size may be missing; if present it is once, few, many or a size class.

-,TRBV2,-,TRBJ1-4,TGTGCCAGCGGCGGGTACAGAAATGAAAAACTGTTTTTT,CASGGYRNEKLFF
-,TRBV19,-,TRBJ2-2,TGTGCCAGTAGCACCAACCGGGACTCCCTCCACGGGGAGCTGTTTTTT,CASSTNRDSLHGELFF
-,TRBV18,-,TRBJ1-2,TGTGCCAGCTCACCCGACTTAGACAGGCTCAACTATGGCTACACCTTC,CASSPDLDRLNYGYTF
-,TRBV11-2,-,TRBJ2-4,TGTGCCAGCAGCCCCCTGCGGGCAAGCATTCAGTACTTC,CASSPLRASIQYF
once,TRBV5-6,-,TRBJ2-7,TGTGCCAGCAGCTTGGCGCGGGGATCCTACGAGCAGTACTTC,CASSLARGSYEQYF
once,TRBV2,-,TRBJ1-6,TGTGCCAGCAGTGAAGGGACAGAATTAGGACCCCTCCACTTT,CASSEGTELGPLHF
-,TRBV27,-,TRBJ1-6,TGTGCCAGCAGCCCGGGACTCTCCTATAATTCACCCCTCCACTTT,CASSPGLSYNSPLHF
-,TRBV9,-,TRBJ1-1,TGTGCCAGCAGCCCTTTCTCGGGTGGGACTGAAGCTTTCTTT,CASSPFSGGTEAFF
-,TRBV5-1,-,TRBJ1-2,TGCGCCAGCACCCGGGACCAGGGGACTAACTATGGCTACACCTTC,CASTRDQGTNYGYTF
-,TRBV5-4,-,TRBJ2-5,TGTGCCAGCAGTTTCCAAGCGGGAGAGACCCAGTACTTC,CASSFQAGETQYF
-,TRBV28,TRBD1,TRBJ2-5,TGTGCCAGCAGTTCTGACAGGGATGGAGAGACCCAGTACTTC,CASSSDRDGETQYF
-,TRBV4-3,TRBD2,TRBJ2-1,TGCGCCAGCAGCCAATCCGGCGGCGGGAGAGGGGATGAGCAGTTCTTC,CASSQSGGGRGDEQFF
-,TRBV18,-,TRBJ1-5,TGTGCCAGCTCACCGAACAGGGGCAATCAGCCCCAGCATTTT,CASSPNRGNQPQHF
-,TRBV28,TRBD1,TRBJ2-3,TGTGCCAGCAGTACCGTCGGACAGGCCACAGATACGCAGTATTTT,CASSTVGQATDTQYF
-,TRBV7-2,-,TRBJ1-2,TGTGCCAGCACCCTGGCCGGGAACTATGGCTACACCTTC,CASTLAGNYGYTF
-,TRBV4-2,-,TRBJ2-1,TGTGCCAGCAGCCCTCGGGATGGAAACAATGAGCAGTTCTTC,CASSPRDGNNEQFF
-,TRBV6-5,-,TRBJ1-1,TGTGCAAGCGGGACTAACTTGAACACTGAAGCTTTCTTT,CASGTNLNTEAFF
-,TRBV25-1,TRBD2,TRBJ2-5,TGTGCCAGCAGCCCGCCCCCGACTAGCCCCCAAGAGACCCAGTACTTC,CASSPPPTSPQETQYF
-,TRBV7-3,TRBD1,TRBJ2-3,TGTGCCAGCAGCCAAGACAGGGGAACGCAGTATTTT,CASSQDRGTQYF
-,TRBV30,TRBD2,TRBJ2-3,TGTGCCTGCGGGACTAGCGGGGTCCGGGGGTCGGCGCAGTATTTT,CACGTSGVRGSAQYF
-,TRBV10-3,-,TRBJ2-5,TGTGCCATCAGTGGGGCTACCCAAGAGACCCAGTACTTC,CAISGATQETQYF
-,TRBV10-3,TRBD1,TRBJ2-1,TGTGCCATCAAACCGGGACAGGGGGCAGGTGAGCAGTTCTTC,CAIKPGQGAGEQFF
once,TRBV18,TRBD1,TRBJ1-5,TGTGCCAGCTCATCGGACAGGGGCGGCCCCCAGCATTTT,CASSSDRGGPQHF
-,TRBV11-2,TRBD2,TRBJ2-1,TGTGCCAGCAGGCCCCTCGGACAGTGGACTAGCGGGCCTGCTGGTGAGCAGTTCTTC,CASRPLGQWTSGPAGEQFF
-,TRBV5-1,-,TRBJ2-1,TGCGCCAGCAGCTTGGCCGACAATGAGCAGTTCTTC,CASSLADNEQFF